The 7 T cell receptor beta chains below come from one sample, sequenced in a study of blood T cell repertoires in COVID-19. The assay was immunoSEQ multiplex PCR, and TCRdb's table has in-frame clones only and misses some. The repertoire consists of about 480,000 clones, with approximately 87% occurring once and the leading ten covering around 1.9%. Sample: PBMCs or T cells enriched from blood (not recorded which). The receptor source for this set is a woman aged 40 to 49 who had recovered from COVID-19.

This clone was recorded only once. The chain couples TRBV28 to TRBJ2-7, with TRBD1 identical over 10 bases. Trimming at V came to 8 bases and at J to 3 bases, leaving 7 bases not matched to a gene. CDR1 and CDR2 (germline): MDHEN, SYDVKM. The CDR3 runs to 14 residues. The CDR3 bases are TGTGCCAGCGGTCGGACAGGGGGTATCTACGAGCAGTACTTC. Its translation is CASGRTGGIYEQYF.

The V and J genes are TRBV29-1 and TRBJ1-2; the D is unclear. This CDR3 is built from 15 residues. The germline gives CDR1 SQVTM, CDR2 ANQGSEA. V was clipped by 0 bases and J by 2 bases, with 13 bases between them. The CDR3: CSVEDLGTNNYGYTF. CDR3 DNA sequence: TGCAGCGTTGAAGATCTAGGCACCAACAACTATGGCTACACCTTC. Complete variable domain (other parts from reference TRBV29-1 and TRBJ1-2): SAVISQKPSRDICQRGTSLTIQCQVDSQVTMMFWYRQQPGQSLTLIATANQGSEATYESGFVIDKFPISRPNLTFSTLTVSNMSPEDSSIYLCSVEDLGTNNYGYTFGSGTRLTVV.

This chain links TRBV5-6 with TRBJ2-5; 11 bases match TRBD2. Trimming removed 3 bases from V and 5 bases from J; junction bases left unmatched: 15. The V gene's germline CDR1 is SGHDT and CDR2 YYEEEE. The CDR3 runs 18 residues. The CDR3 reads CASSSRFQTSGSEETQYF. The CDR3 nucleotides read TGTGCCAGCAGCTCCCGCTTCCAAACTAGCGGGAGTGAGGAGACCCAGTACTTC. Supplemented by reference TRBV5-6 and TRBJ2-5, the full variable domain reads DAGVTQSPTHLIKTRGQQVTLRCSPKSGHDTVSWYQQALGQGPQFIFQYYEEEERQRGNFPDRFSGHQFPNYSSELNVNALLLGDSALYLCASSSRFQTSGSEETQYFGPGTRLLVL.

To note about this clone: Other DNA sequences in this sample translate to the same CDR3. This chain uses TRBV18 with TRBJ1-1; the D gene is possibly TRBD1 (5 bases). The CDR3 consists of 13 residues. V was shortened by 5 bases and J by 1 base, with 8 bases between the two germline ends. Germline lookup yields CDR1 KGHSH and CDR2 LQKENI. CDR3 residues: CASSRGGNTEAFF. CDR3 nucleotide sequence: TGTGCCAGCTCAAGGGGAGGGAACACTGAAGCTTTCTTT.

This chain links TRBV19 with TRBJ1-6; the D gene is possibly TRBD1 (6 bases). The CDR3 spans 15 residues. V lost 7 bases and J lost 7, with 17 bases in between. Per the germline V gene, CDR1 is LNHDA and CDR2 is SQIVND (reference sequence). The CDR3 DNA follows: TGTGCCAGTACCCTTGCAGGGGAACTGAATTCACCCCTCCACTTT. Amino acids: CASTLAGELNSPLHF.

CDR3 sequence: CASSALSGSSYNEQFF. CDR3 in DNA: TGCGCCAGCAGCGCCTTAAGCGGTTCCTCCTACAATGAGCAGTTCTTC. This chain connects TRBV5-1 to TRBJ2-1; a weak D match, TRBD2 (5 bases). The CDR3 covers 16 residues. Trimming took 4 bases from V and 0 from J, leaving 14 bases between them. Germline-derived CDR1 and CDR2 are SGHRS and YFSETQ.

This clone has only one observation. The chain combines TRBV12-3 or TRBV12-4 with TRBJ2-5, with 9 nucleotides matching TRBD1. The CDR3 length is 13 residues. Germline trimming cut 6 bases from V and 5 bases from J; bases unmatched to any gene: 4. The CDR3 loop reads CASSRDRAETQYF. The CDR3 bases are TGTGCCAGCAGCCGGGACAGGGCCGAGACCCAGTACTTC.